These T cell receptor beta chains were read from a single sample in a study of cytomegalovirus exposure and HLA in healthy donors. The data were produced by immunoSEQ multiplex PCR, yet TCRdb's version contains in-frame clones alone and is incomplete. The data show 130,000 or so clones, around 73% seen once. Sample: PBMCs. The receptors were sampled from a female donor in good health and CMV-seronegative. The CDR3 runs from the conserved cysteine through the conserved F or W. A D gene is named only where the DNA matches it firmly. Clone sizes are given selectively: once, few, many, or a class where the clone is expanded.

d_gene	j_gene	abundance	v_gene	CDR3nt	CDR3aa
-	TRBJ1-2	many	TRBV7-9	TGTGCCAGCAGCTCCACTTCCGACTTAGGCGGCTACACCTTC	CASSSTSDLGGYTF
TRBD1	TRBJ2-7	-	TRBV5-1	TGCGCCAGCAGGCAACGACAGGGTTCCAACTACGAGCAGTACTTC	CASRQRQGSNYEQYF
-	TRBJ2-7	-	TRBV2	TGTGCCAGCATGGAGCTTGGGGGGAGCTCCTACGAGCAGTACTTC	CASMELGGSSYEQYF
TRBD1	TRBJ2-7	-	TRBV19	TGTGCCAGTAGTATCACCTGGACAGGTCCCTACGAGCAGTACTTC	CASSITWTGPYEQYF
TRBD2	TRBJ2-2	-	TRBV6-4	TGTGCCAGCAGTGACTCGAAGGCGGGAGGGCCGATCGGGGAGCTGTTTTTT	CASSDSKAGGPIGELFF
-	TRBJ2-1	-	TRBV28	TGTGCCAGCAGTTTGAAGCGGCCTTATGAGCAGTTCTTC	CASSLKRPYEQFF
TRBD1	TRBJ1-1	-	TRBV5-6	TGTGCCAGCAGCCGCCTGGACAGGGACACTGAAGCTTTCTTT	CASSRLDRDTEAFF
-	TRBJ1-5	-	TRBV19	TGTGCCAGTAGTATAGTCTCAGGGCTGGGCAATCAGCCCCAGCATTTT	CASSIVSGLGNQPQHF
-	TRBJ1-1	-	TRBV4-3	TGCGCCAGCAGCCAAGATCTCTCAGGTGAAGCTTTCTTT	CASSQDLSGEAFF
-	TRBJ2-1	-	TRBV10-2	TGCGCCAGCAGTGAAGAGGAAGCAGGGCCCTACAATGAGCAGTTCTTC	CASSEEEAGPYNEQFF
-	TRBJ1-4	-	TRBV5-1	TGCGCCAGCAGCCTACAGGGAACCTTTGGAGAAAAACTGTTTTTT	CASSLQGTFGEKLFF